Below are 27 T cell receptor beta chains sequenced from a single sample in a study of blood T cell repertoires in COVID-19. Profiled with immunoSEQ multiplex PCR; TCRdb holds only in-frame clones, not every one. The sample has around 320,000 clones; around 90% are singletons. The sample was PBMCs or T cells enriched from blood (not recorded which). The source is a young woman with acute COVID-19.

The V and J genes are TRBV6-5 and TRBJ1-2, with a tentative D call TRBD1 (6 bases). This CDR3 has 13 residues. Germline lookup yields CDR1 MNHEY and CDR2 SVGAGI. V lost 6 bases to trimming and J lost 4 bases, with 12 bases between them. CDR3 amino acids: CASRDTGSYGYTF. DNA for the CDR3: TGTGCCAGCAGGGACACAGGGAGCTATGGCTACACCTTC.

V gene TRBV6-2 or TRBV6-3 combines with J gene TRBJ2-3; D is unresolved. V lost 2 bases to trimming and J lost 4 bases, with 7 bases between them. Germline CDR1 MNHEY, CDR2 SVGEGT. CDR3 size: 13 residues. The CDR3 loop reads CASSYGVADTQYF. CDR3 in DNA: TGTGCCAGCAGTTACGGAGTCGCAGATACGCAGTATTTT.

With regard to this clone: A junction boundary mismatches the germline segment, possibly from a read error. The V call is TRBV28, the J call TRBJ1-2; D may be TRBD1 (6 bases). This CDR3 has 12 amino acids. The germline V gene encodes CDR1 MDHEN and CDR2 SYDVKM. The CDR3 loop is CASSFSQGGLSF. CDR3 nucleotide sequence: TGTGCCAGCAGTTTCTCACAGGGCGGCCTATCCTTC.

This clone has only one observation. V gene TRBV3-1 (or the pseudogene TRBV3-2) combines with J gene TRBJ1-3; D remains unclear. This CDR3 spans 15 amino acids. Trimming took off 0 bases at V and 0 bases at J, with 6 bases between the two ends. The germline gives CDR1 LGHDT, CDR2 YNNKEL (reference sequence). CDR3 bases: TGTGCCAGCAGCCAAGACCTAATCTCTGGAAACACCATATATTTT. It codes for CASSQDLISGNTIYF.

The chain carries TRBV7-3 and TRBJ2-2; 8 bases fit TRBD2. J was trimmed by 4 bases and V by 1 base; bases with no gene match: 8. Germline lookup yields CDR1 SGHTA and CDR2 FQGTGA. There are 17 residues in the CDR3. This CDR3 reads CASSLMGSGLVTGELFF. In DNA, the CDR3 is TGTGCCAGCAGCTTAATGGGGTCGGGACTAGTCACCGGGGAGCTGTTTTTT.

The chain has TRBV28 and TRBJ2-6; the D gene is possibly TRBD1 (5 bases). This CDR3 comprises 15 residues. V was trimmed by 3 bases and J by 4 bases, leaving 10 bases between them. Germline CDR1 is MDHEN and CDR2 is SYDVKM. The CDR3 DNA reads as TGTGCCAGCAGTTTGGGTGGGGCCGGGGCCAACGTCCTGACTTTC. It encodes CASSLGGAGANVLTF.

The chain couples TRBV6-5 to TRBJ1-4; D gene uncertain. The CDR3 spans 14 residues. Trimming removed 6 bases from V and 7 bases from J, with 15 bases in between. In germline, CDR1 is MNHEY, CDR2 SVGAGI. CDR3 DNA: TGTGCCAGCAGCCCCCACCCGGCGGGTGAAAAACTGTTTTTT. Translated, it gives CASSPHPAGEKLFF.

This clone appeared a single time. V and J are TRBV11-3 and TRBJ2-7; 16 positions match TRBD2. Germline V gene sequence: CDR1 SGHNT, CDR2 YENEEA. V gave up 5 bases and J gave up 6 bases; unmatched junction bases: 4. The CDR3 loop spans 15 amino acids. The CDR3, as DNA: TGTGCCAGCAGCCTCGGGACTAGCGGGAGGGCCGAGCAGTACTTC. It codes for CASSLGTSGRAEQYF.

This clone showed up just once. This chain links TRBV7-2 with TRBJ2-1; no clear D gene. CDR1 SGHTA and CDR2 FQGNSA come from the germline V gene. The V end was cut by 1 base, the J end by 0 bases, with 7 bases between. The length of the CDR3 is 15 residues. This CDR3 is CASSLDPGSYNEQFF. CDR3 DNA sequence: TGTGCCAGCAGCTTAGACCCCGGCTCCTACAATGAGCAGTTCTTC.

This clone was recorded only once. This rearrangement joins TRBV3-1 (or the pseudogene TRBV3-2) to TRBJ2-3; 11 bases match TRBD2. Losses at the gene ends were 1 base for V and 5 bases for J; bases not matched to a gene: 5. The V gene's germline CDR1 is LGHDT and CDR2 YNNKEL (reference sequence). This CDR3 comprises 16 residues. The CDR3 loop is CASSQGTSGLLDTQYF. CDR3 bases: TGTGCCAGCAGCCAAGGGACTAGCGGGTTATTAGATACGCAGTATTTT.

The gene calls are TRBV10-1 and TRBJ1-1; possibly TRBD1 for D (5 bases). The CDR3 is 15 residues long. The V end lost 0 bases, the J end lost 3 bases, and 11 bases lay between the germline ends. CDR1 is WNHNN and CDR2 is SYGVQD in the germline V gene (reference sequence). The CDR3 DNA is TGCGCCAGCAGTGAGTCAAGGGGCCCGTACACTGAAGCTTTCTTT. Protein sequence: CASSESRGPYTEAFF.

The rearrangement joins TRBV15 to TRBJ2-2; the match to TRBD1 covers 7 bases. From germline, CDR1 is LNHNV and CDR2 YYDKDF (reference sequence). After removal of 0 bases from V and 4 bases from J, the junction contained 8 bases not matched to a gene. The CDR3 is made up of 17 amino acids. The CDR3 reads CATSRDWRQGFTGELFF. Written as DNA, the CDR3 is TGTGCCACCAGCAGAGATTGGAGACAGGGTTTCACCGGGGAGCTGTTTTTT.

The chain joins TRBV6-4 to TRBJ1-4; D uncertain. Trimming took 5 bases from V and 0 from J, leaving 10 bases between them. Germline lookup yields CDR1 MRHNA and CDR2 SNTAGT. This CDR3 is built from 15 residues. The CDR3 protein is CASSLTPATNEKLFF. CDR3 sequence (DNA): TGTGCCAGCAGTCTGACACCGGCAACTAATGAAAAACTGTTTTTT.

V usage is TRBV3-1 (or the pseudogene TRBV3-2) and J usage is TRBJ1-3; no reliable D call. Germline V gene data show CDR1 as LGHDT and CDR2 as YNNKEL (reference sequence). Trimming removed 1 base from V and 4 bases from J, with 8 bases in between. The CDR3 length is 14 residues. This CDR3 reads CASSQAGSGNTIYF. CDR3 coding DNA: TGTGCCAGCAGCCAAGCGGGGTCCGGAAACACCATATATTTT.

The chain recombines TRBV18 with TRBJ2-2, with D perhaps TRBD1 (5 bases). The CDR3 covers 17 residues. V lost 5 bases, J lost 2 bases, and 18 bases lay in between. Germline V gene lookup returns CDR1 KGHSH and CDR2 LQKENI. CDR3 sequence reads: CASSFAHFQGNTGELFF. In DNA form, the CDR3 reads TGTGCCAGCTCATTTGCCCACTTCCAGGGTAACACCGGGGAGCTGTTTTTT. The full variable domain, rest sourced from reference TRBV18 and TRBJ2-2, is NAGVMQNPRHLVRRRGQEARLRCSPMKGHSHVYWYRQLPEEGLKFMVYLQKENIIDESGMPKERFSAEFPKEGPSILRIQQVVRGDSAAYFCASSFAHFQGNTGELFFGEGSRLTVL.

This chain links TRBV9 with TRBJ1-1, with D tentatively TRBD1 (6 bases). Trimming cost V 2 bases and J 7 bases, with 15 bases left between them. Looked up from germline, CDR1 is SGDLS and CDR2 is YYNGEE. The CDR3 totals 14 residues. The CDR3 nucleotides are TGTGCCAGCAGCGTCACCGGGACACTGCGTGAAGCTTTCTTT. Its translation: CASSVTGTLREAFF.

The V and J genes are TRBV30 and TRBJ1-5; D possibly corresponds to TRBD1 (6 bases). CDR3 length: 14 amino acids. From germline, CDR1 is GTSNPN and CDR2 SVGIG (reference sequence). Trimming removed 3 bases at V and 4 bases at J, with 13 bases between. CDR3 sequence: CAWSTGIGNQPQHF. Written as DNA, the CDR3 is TGTGCCTGGAGCACAGGGATAGGAAATCAGCCCCAGCATTTT.

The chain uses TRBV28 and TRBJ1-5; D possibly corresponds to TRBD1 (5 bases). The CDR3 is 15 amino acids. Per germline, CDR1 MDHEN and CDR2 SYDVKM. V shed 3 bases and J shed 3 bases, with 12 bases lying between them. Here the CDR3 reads CASSFRQLVNQPQHF. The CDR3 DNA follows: TGTGCCAGCAGTTTCCGACAGCTAGTCAATCAGCCCCAGCATTTT.

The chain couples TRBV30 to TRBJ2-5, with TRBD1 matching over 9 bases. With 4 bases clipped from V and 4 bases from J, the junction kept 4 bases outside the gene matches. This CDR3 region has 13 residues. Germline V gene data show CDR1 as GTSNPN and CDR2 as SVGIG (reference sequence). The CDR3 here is CAWKGTGRETQYF. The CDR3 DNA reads TGTGCCTGGAAGGGGACAGGGAGAGAGACCCAGTACTTC.

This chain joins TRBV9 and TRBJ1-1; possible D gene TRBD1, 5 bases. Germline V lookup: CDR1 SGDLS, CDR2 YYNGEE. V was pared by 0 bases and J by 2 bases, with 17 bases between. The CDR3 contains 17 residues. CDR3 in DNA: TGTGCCAGCAGCGTAGGTGGGGCAGTAGCTTTCAACACTGAAGCTTTCTTT. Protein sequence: CASSVGGAVAFNTEAFF.

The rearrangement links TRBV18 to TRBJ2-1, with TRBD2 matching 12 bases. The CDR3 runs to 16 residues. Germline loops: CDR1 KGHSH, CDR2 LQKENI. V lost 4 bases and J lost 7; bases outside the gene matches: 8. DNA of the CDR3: TGTGCCAGCTCACGCGGACTAGCGGGATTCGGGAATGAGCAGTTCTTC. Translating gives CASSRGLAGFGNEQFF.

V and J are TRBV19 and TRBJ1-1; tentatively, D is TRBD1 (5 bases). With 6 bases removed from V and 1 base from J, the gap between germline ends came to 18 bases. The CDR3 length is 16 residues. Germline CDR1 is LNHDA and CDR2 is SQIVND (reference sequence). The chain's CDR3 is CASSPVHRTGNTEAFF. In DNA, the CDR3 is TGTGCCAGTAGCCCCGTTCATCGAACAGGGAACACTGAAGCTTTCTTT. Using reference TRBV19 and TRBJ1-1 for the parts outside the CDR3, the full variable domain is DGGITQSPKYLFRKEGQNVTLSCEQNLNHDAMYWYRQDPGQGLRLIYYSQIVNDFQKGDIAEGYSVSREKKESFPLTVTSAQKNPTAFYLCASSPVHRTGNTEAFFGQGTRLTVV.

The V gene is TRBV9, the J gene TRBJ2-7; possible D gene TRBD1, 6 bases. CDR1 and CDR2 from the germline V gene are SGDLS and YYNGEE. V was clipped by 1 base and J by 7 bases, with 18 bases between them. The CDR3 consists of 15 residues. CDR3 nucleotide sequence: TGTGCCAGCAGCGTACAAGACAGGCCCCAGGATGAGCAGTACTTC. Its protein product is CASSVQDRPQDEQYF.

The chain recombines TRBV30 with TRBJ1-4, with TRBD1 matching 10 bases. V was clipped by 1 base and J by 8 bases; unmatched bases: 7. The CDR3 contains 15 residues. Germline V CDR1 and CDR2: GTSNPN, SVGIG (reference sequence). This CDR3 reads CAWSATGTGVEKLFF. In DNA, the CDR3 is TGTGCCTGGAGTGCCACCGGGACAGGGGTCGAAAAACTGTTTTTT.

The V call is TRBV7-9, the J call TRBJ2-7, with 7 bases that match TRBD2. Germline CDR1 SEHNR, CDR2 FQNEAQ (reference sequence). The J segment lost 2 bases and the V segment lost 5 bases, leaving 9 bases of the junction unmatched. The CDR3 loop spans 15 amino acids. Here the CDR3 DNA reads TGTGCCAGCAGCCCACAAGGGCGGGAGACCTACGAGCAGTACTTC. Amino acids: CASSPQGRETYEQYF.

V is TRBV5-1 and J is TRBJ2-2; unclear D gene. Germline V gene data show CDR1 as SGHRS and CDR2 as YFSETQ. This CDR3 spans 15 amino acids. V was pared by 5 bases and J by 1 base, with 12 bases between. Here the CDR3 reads CASRQTAQNTGELFF. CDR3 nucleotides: TGCGCCAGCAGACAGACCGCTCAGAACACCGGGGAGCTGTTTTTT.

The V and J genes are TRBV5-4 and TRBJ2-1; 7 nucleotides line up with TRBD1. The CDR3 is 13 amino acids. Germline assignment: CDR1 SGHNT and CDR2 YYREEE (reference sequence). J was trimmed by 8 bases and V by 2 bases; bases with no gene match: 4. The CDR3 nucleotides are TGTGCCAGCAGCTTACAGACAGGGCATGAGCAGTTCTTC. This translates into CASSLQTGHEQFF.